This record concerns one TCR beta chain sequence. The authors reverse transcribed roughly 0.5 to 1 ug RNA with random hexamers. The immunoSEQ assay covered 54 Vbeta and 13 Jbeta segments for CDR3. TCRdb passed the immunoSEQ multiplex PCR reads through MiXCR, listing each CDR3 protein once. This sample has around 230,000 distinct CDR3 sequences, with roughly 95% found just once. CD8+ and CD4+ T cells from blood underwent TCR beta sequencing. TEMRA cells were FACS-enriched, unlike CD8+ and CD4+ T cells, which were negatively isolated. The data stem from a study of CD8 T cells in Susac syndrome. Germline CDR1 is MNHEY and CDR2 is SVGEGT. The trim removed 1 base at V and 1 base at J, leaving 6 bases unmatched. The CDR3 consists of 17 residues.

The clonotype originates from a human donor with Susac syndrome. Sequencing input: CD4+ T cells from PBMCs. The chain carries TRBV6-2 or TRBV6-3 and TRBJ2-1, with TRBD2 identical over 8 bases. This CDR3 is CASSYWAGGGSYNEQFF. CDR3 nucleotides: TGTGCCAGCAGTTACTGGGCGGGAGGAGGATCCTACAATGAGCAGTTCTTC.